The clone carrying this TCR beta chain appeared a single time. Its target is unknown. This CDR3 is built from 15 residues. V was shortened by 6 bases and J by 4 bases, with 19 bases between the two germline ends. From germline, CDR1 is LNHDA and CDR2 SQIVND (reference sequence). The sample is drawn from a study of radiotherapy plus CTLA-4 blockade in lung cancer. Study context: Objective responses occurred in roughly 20% of patients; over 25% had disease control. Study-level findings and limits: In blood, after radiotherapy plus ipilimumab, tumor-derived TCR clones expanded.

Libraries were prepared by immunoSEQ multiplex PCR; TCRdb keeps only in-frame clonotypes and omits some of them. The sample gives 23,000 or so clones, approximately 70% of which show up once; about 3.9% is in the top ten. Focal radiation plus CTLA-4 blockade with ipilimumab was administered to patients who had chemo-refractory metastatic non-small-cell lung cancer. The sample was peripheral blood, taken from a patient treated with radiotherapy plus ipilimumab. The source of this sequence is a human donor with non-small cell lung cancer who had stable disease on radiotherapy plus ipilimumab. The chain links TRBV19 to TRBJ2-7; D is perhaps TRBD1 (6 bases). The CDR3 region has the DNA TGTGCCAGTAGCGACCCCCGGGACACGATTTACGAGCAGTACTTC. Translating it yields CASSDPRDTIYEQYF.